These 9 T cell receptor beta chains were all obtained from the same sample, sequenced in a study of beta chain features in type 1 diabetes. Study-wide findings and caveats: A moderate, significant TCRB CDR3 shortening appeared in type 1 diabetes across four CD4+ subsets.

Antigens for these TCRs are unknown. Every isolated RNA sample was fully reverse transcribed, so sequencing captured expressed TCRB transcripts. Measured with immunoSEQ multiplex PCR; TCRdb has only the in-frame clones, and not every one. This table has about 27,000 clones, 56% appearing once. Material for sequencing was Tregs from blood. The source is a woman under 30 with type 1 diabetes.

This chain uses TRBV29-1 with TRBJ1-2; maybe TRBD1 (5 bases). The V gene lost 4 bases and the J gene lost 6 bases, with 12 bases spanning the gap. The CDR3 has 12 residues. In germline, CDR1 is SQVTM, CDR2 ANQGSEA. CDR3 DNA sequence: TGCAGCGTTGGAAGGGGCGCGGATGGCTACACCTTC. Its translation is CSVGRGADGYTF.

This clone turned up a few times. The chain employs TRBV10-3 and TRBJ2-1; D is perhaps TRBD1 (5 bases). V lost 8 bases to trimming and J lost 9 bases, with 11 bases between them. Germline CDR1 and CDR2: ENHRY and SYGVKD. The CDR3 has 11 amino acids. The CDR3 nucleotides read TGTGCCATCCAGGGAATTGGTGAGCAGTTCTTC. Protein: CAIQGIGEQFF.

In its sample, this clone was seen once. The chain uses TRBV7-2 and TRBJ1-2, with a tentative D call TRBD1 (6 bases). This CDR3 region has 14 residues. Germline CDR1 SGHTA, CDR2 FQGNSA. V was trimmed by 6 bases and J by 4 bases, leaving 15 bases between them. The DNA of the CDR3 is TGTGCCAGCAGACAAGACAGGAATTCCTATGGCTACACCTTC. This gives the protein CASRQDRNSYGYTF.

This clone showed up just a few times. The chain employs TRBV10-3 and TRBJ2-3; D is undetermined. The V end was cut by 4 bases, the J end by 4 bases, with 9 bases between. CDR1 and CDR2 (germline): ENHRY, SYGVKD. The CDR3 is 13 amino acids. The chain's CDR3 is CAISVGGPDTQYF. CDR3 coding DNA: TGTGCCATCAGTGTCGGTGGGCCAGATACGCAGTATTTT.

The V and J genes are TRBV19 and TRBJ2-6; TRBD2 matches 11 bases. The CDR3 sequence is 17 residues long. The V and J ends lost 7 bases and 4 bases, in that order; junction bases with no gene match: 9. Germline V gene sequence: CDR1 LNHDA, CDR2 SQIVND (reference sequence). CDR3 bases: TGTGCCAGTACCAGTAGCGGGAGGGCCTCAGGGGCCAACGTCCTGACTTTC. Its translation is CASTSSGRASGANVLTF.

This chain uses TRBV2 with TRBJ2-1; TRBD1 matches 7 bases. The CDR3 contains 14 residues. CDR1 SNHLY and CDR2 FYNNEI come from the germline V gene. V was clipped by 8 bases and J by 4 bases; unmatched bases: 8. CDR3 amino acids: CASAGTEAYNEQFF. The CDR3 DNA reads as TGTGCCAGCGCCGGGACAGAAGCTTACAATGAGCAGTTCTTC.

The genes are TRBV19 and TRBJ1-3; TRBD1 matches 8 bases. V lost 6 bases to trimming and J lost 4 bases; unmatched junction nucleotides: 5. The CDR3 is 14 residues long. Per germline, CDR1 LNHDA and CDR2 SQIVND (reference sequence). The CDR3 DNA reads as TGTGCCAGTAGCCGGACAGGGTTAGGAAACACCATATATTTT. The encoded protein is CASSRTGLGNTIYF.

The chain carries TRBV5-1 and TRBJ1-5, with 7 nucleotides matching TRBD1. After removal of 4 bases from V and 1 base from J, the junction contained 5 bases not matched to a gene. In germline, CDR1 is SGHRS, CDR2 YFSETQ. This CDR3 is built from 15 residues. CDR3 in amino acids: CASSPGQASNQPQHF. The CDR3 region has the DNA TGCGCCAGCAGCCCTGGACAGGCAAGCAATCAGCCCCAGCATTTT. The full variable domain, completed using reference TRBV5-1 and TRBJ1-5, is KAGVTQTPRYLIKTRGQQVTLSCSPISGHRSVSWYQQTPGQGLQFLFEYFSETQRNKGNFPGRFSGRQFSNSRSEMNVSTLELGDSALYLCASSPGQASNQPQHFGDGTRLSIL.

The chain employs TRBV19 and TRBJ2-1, with 9 bases aligning to TRBD2. This CDR3 has 16 residues. Germline lookup yields CDR1 LNHDA and CDR2 SQIVND (reference sequence). V gave up 6 bases and J gave up 9 bases; unmatched junction bases: 15. CDR3 sequence: CASSTSREGRRGEQFF. As DNA, the CDR3 is TGTGCCAGTAGCACGTCGCGGGAGGGCCGCCGAGGTGAGCAGTTCTTC.